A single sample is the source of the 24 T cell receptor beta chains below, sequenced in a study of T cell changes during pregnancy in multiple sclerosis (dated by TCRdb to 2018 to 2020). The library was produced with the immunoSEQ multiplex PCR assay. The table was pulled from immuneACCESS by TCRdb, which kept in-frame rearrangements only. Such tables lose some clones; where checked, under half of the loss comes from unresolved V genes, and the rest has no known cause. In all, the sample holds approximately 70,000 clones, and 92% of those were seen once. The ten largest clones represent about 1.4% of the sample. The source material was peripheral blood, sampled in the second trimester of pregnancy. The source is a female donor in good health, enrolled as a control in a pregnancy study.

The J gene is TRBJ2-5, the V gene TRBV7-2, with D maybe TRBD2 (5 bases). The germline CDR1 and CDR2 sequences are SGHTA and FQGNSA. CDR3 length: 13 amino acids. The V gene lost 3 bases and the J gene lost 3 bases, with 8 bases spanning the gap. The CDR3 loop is CASSLTREETQYF. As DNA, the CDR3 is TGTGCCAGCAGCTTGACGCGGGAAGAGACCCAGTACTTC.

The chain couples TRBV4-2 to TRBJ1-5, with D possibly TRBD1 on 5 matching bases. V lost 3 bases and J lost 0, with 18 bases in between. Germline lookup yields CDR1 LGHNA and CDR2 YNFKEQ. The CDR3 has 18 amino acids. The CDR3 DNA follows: TGTGCCAGCAGCCACCCCGCGGGGTCGGGGGGTAGCAATCAGCCCCAGCATTTT. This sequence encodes CASSHPAGSGGSNQPQHF.

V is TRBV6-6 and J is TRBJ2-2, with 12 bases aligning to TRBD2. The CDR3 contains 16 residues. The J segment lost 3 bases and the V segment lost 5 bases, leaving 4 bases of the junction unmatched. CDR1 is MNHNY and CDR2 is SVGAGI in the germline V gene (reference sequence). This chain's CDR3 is CASSRTSGVYTGELFF. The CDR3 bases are TGTGCCAGCAGTCGGACTAGCGGGGTTTACACCGGGGAGCTGTTTTTT.

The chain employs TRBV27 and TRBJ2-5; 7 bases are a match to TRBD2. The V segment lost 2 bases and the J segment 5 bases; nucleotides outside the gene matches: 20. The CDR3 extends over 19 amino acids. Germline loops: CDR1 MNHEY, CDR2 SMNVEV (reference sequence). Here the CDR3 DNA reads TGTGCCAGCAGTTTAATCCCCCCCCAATTTAGCGTGGGGGGGGAGACCCAGTACTTC. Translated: CASSLIPPQFSVGGETQYF.

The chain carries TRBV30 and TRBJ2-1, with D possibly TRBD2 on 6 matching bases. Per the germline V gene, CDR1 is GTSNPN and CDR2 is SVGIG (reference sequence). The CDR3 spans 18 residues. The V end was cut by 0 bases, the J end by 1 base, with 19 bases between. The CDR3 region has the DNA TGTGCCTGGAGTGTACCGAGGGGCGGCCGGGGGTCCTACAATGAGCAGTTCTTC. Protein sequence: CAWSVPRGGRGSYNEQFF.

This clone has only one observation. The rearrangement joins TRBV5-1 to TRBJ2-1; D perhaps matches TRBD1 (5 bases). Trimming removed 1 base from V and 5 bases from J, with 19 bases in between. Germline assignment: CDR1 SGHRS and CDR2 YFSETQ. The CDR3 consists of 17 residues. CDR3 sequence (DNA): TGCGCCAGCAGCTTGTGGGTTACGGCACAGGTTAACAATGAGCAGTTCTTC. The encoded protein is CASSLWVTAQVNNEQFF.

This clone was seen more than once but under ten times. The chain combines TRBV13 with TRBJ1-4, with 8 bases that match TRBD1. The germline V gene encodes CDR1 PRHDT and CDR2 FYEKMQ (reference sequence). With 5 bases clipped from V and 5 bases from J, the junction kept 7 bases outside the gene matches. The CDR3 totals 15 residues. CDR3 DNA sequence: TGTGCCAGCAGCCCCAGGGACAGGCGAAATGAAAAACTGTTTTTT. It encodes CASSPRDRRNEKLFF.

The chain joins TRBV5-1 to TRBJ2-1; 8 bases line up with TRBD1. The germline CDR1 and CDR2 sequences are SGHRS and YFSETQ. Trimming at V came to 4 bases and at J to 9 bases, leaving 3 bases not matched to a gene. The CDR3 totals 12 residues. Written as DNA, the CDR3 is TGCGCCAGCAGCGGACAGGGTACTGAGCAGTTCTTC. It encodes CASSGQGTEQFF. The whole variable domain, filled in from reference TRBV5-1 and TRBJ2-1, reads KAGVTQTPRYLIKTRGQQVTLSCSPISGHRSVSWYQQTPGQGLQFLFEYFSETQRNKGNFPGRFSGRQFSNSRSEMNVSTLELGDSALYLCASSGQGTEQFFGPGTRLTVL.

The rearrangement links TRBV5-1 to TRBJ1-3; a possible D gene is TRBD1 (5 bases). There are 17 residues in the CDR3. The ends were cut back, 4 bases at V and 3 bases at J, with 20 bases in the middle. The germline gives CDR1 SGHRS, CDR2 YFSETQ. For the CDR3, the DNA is TGCGCCAGCAGCCCGCAGGGCAGCTCGTACCTTGGAAACACCATATATTTT. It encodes CASSPQGSSYLGNTIYF.

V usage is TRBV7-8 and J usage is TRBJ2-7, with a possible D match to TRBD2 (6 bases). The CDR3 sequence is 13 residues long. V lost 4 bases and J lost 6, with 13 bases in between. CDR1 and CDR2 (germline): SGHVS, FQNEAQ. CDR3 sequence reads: CASSSPGLGEQYF. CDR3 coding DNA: TGTGCCAGCAGCTCCCCGGGACTCGGCGAGCAGTACTTC.

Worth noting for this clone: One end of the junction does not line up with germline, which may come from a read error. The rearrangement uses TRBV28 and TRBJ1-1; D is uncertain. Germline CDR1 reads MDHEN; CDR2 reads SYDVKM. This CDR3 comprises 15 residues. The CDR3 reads CASSSVPPSLTTGIF. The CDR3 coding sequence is TGTGCCAGCAGTTCAGTCCCCCCATCACTTACTACGGGGATCTTT. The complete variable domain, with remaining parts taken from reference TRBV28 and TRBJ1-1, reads DVKVTQSSRYLVKRTGEKVFLECVQDMDHENMFWYRQDPGLGLRLIYFSYDVKMKEKGDIPEGYSVSREKKERFSLILESASTNQTSMYLCASSSVPPSLTTGIFGQGTRLTVV.

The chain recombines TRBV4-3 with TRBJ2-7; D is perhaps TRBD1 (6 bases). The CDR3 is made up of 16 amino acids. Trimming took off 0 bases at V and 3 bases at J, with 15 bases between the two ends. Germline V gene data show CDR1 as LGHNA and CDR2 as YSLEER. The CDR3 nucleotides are TGCGCCAGCAGCCAAGATCTGGGACACTCGTTCTACGAGCAGTACTTC. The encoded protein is CASSQDLGHSFYEQYF.

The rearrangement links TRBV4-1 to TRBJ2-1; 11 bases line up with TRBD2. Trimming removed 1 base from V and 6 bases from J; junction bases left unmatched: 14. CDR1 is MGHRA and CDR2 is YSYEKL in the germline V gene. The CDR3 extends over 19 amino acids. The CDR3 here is CASSQGIGVTSGKFNEQFF. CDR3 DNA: TGCGCCAGCAGCCAAGGAATTGGGGTGACTAGCGGGAAGTTCAATGAGCAGTTCTTC.

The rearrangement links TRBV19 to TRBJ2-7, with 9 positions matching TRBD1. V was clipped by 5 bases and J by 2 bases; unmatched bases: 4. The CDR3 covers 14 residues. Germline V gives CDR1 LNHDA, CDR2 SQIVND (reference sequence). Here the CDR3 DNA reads TGTGCCAGTAGTTCGGGACAGGGACCCTACGAGCAGTACTTC. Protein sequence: CASSSGQGPYEQYF. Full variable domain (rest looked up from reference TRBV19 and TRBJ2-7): DGGITQSPKYLFRKEGQNVTLSCEQNLNHDAMYWYRQDPGQGLRLIYYSQIVNDFQKGDIAEGYSVSREKKESFPLTVTSAQKNPTAFYLCASSSGQGPYEQYFGPGTRLTVT.

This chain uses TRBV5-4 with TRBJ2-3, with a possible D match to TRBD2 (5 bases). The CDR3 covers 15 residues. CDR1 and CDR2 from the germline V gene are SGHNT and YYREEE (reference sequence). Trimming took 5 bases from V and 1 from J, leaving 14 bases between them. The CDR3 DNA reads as TGTGCCAGCAGGGAGCGGAGGACCGGCACAGATACGCAGTATTTT. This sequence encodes CASRERRTGTDTQYF. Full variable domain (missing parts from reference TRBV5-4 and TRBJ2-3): ETGVTQSPTHLIKTRGQQVTLRCSSQSGHNTVSWYQQALGQGPQFIFQYYREEENGRGNFPPRFSGLQFPNYSSELNVNALELDDSALYLCASRERRTGTDTQYFGPGTRLTVL.

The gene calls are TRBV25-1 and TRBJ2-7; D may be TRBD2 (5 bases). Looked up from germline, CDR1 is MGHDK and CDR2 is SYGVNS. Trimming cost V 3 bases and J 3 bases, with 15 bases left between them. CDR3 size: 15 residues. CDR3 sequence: CASSDPGERDYEQYF. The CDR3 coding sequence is TGTGCCAGCAGTGACCCCGGGGAAAGAGACTACGAGCAGTACTTC.

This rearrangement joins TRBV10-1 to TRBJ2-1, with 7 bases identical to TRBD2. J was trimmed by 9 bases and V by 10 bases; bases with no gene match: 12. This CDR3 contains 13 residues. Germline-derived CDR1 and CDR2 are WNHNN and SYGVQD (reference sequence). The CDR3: CATSPGGWSEQFF. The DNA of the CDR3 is TGCGCCACCTCGCCCGGGGGGTGGAGTGAGCAGTTCTTC.

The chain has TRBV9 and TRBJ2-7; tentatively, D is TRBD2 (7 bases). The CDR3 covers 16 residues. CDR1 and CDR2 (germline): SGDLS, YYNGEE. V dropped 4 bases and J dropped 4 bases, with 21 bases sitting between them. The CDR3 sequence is CASSPRGGGSKYEQYF. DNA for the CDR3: TGTGCCAGCAGCCCACGCGGGGGCGGGAGTAAGTACGAGCAGTACTTC.

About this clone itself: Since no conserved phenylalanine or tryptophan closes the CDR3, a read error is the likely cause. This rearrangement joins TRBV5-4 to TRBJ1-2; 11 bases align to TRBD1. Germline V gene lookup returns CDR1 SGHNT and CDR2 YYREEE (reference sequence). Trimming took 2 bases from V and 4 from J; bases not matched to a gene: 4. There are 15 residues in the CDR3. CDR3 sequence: CASSLGQGALYGYTL. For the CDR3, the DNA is TGTGCCAGCAGCTTAGGACAGGGGGCGCTCTATGGCTACACCCTC.

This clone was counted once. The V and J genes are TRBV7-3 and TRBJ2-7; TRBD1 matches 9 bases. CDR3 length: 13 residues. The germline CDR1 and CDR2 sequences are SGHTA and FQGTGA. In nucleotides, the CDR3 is TGTGCTCCGCCCGGGACAGGGACCTACGAGCAGTACTTC. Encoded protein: CAPPGTGTYEQYF.

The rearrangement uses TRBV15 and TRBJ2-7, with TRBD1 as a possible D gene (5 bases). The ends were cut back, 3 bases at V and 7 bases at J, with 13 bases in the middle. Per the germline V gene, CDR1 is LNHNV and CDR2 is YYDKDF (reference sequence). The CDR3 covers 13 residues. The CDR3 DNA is TGTGCCACCAGCAGGGACACTGATTGGGAGCAGTACTTC. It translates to CATSRDTDWEQYF.

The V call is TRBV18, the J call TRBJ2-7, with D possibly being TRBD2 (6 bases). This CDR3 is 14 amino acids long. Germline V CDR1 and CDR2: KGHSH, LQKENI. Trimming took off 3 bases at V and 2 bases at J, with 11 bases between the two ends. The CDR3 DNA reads TGTGCCAGCTCACCCCCGGGACTGCCCTACGAGCAGTACTTC. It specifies CASSPPGLPYEQYF.

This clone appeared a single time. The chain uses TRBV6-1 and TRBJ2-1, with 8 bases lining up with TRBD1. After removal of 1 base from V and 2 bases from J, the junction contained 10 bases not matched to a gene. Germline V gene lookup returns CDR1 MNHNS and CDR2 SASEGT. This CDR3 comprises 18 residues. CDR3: CASSEDTHTGGPYNEQFF. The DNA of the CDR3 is TGTGCCAGCAGTGAAGACACCCATACAGGGGGACCCTACAATGAGCAGTTCTTC.

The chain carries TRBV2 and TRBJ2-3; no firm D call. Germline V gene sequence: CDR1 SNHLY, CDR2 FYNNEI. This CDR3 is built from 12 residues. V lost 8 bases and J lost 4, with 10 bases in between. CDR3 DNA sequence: TGTGCCAGCCTCGGAGTGGCAGATACGCAGTATTTT. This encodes CASLGVADTQYF.